This TCR beta chain was sequenced in a study of T cells in Graves' hyperthyroidism and ophthalmopathy. Points from the study as a whole: Model output signaled ophthalmopathy a median approximately 6.2 months ahead of onset.

TCR beta CDR3 regions were amplified from RNA transcripts. HTBI primers were used for first-round RT-PCR of the TCR CDR3. In TCRdb, the multiplex PCR reads were re-called with MiXCR into one record per CDR3 protein. Of about 720,000 distinct CDR3 sequences listed, about 17% are singletons. The diagnoses drew upon clinical symptoms, serum thyroxine and TRAb, thyroid ultrasound and orbital computed tomography. The J segment lost 2 bases and the V segment lost 5 bases, leaving 8 bases of the junction unmatched. The CDR3 length is 15 residues. This clonotype was recorded many times. Its target is unknown. The sequence derives from a woman in her fifties or sixties with Graves' hyperthyroidism that later progressed to Graves' ophthalmopathy. The sample was blood. The rearrangement uses TRBV12-3 or TRBV12-4 and TRBJ1-1; TRBD1 agrees at 7 bases. In DNA, the CDR3 is TGTGCCAGCAGTGCTCCGGGACAGAGAAACACTGAAGCTTTCTTT. Its protein product is CASSAPGQRNTEAFF.